This T cell receptor beta chain was sequenced during a study of cytomegalovirus exposure and HLA in healthy donors. CDR3 length equals 13 residues. V lost 0 bases and J 2 bases, leaving 6 bases between the germline ends. In germline, CDR1 is SGHTS, CDR2 YDEGEE. The study, taken as a whole, reports: HLA-A and HLA-B allele assignments for most subjects were reportedly predicted accurately using TCR beta sequences.

The PCR made use of 60 Vbeta and 13 Jbeta primers. The table came from immunoSEQ multiplex PCR; TCRdb's copy has only in-frame clones and leaves some out. The sample lists about 200,000 clones, approximately 85% occurring once. With regard to this clone: Antigen: not known.

The TCR sequence derives from a woman in her fifties or sixties in good health and CMV-seropositive. Sequencing input: PBMCs. This chain joins TRBV5-8 and TRBJ2-7; TRBD1 might be the D (6 bases). The CDR3: CASSLDRAYEQYF. The CDR3 DNA is TGTGCCAGCAGCTTGGACAGGGCCTACGAGCAGTACTTC.